This TCR beta chain was retrieved from a study of cytomegalovirus exposure and HLA in healthy donors. Study-wide results and caveats: Researchers catalogued around 150 TCR beta chains as cytomegalovirus-associated. The classifier was said to identify cytomegalovirus status with high specificity and sensitivity.

The method was immunoSEQ multiplex PCR; TCRdb's version includes in-frame clones alone and lacks a portion of them. The sample records 200,000 to 250,000 clones, roughly 84% being singletons. The donors were in the approximately 130-subject validation cohort, distinct from the roughly 700-subject first cohort. The CDR3 is made up of 19 amino acids. The germline CDR1 and CDR2 sequences are MNHNS and SASEGT. The V segment lost 0 bases and the J segment 1 base; nucleotides outside the gene matches: 11. About this clone itself: Its antigen remains unidentified.

The chain links TRBV6-1 to TRBJ2-3; 9 positions agree with TRBD1. The source is a woman aged 25 to 45 in good health and CMV-seropositive. The sequenced sample was PBMCs. Written as DNA, the CDR3 is TGTGCCAGCAGTGAAGCTATAGGACAGGGGACCTCTCGCACAGATACGCAGTATTTT. Its protein product is CASSEAIGQGTSRTDTQYF.